This entry describes one TCR beta chain. Authors' data handling: Researchers report that nucleated cell counts were estimated from reference gene primer amplification. TCRdb keeps only in-frame clones here, not all; method: immunoSEQ multiplex PCR. The V and J calls and clone size come from that table; D and trimming were worked out from the DNA. The sample records 100,000 to 150,000 clones, over 55% being singletons. The sample comes from a study of blood T cell repertoires in COVID-19. Overall study: The samples span acute and convalescent COVID-19 from the United States, Italy and Spain. PBMCs, B-cell-depleted T cells, or T cells were the source of the cDNA or gDNA that made up the material.

From germline, CDR1 is LNHNV and CDR2 YYDKDF (reference sequence). This CDR3 region has 15 residues. With V trimmed by 1 base and J by 4 bases, 3 bases remained unmatched. The clonotype was recovered from a woman in her 70s with acute or convalescent COVID-19. This sequence joins TRBV15 and TRBJ2-2, with TRBD1 matching over 7 bases. Material: peripheral blood. CDR3 in DNA: TGTGCCACCAGCAGAGGACAGGGTCTCACCGGGGAGCTGTTTTTT. This translates into CATSRGQGLTGELFF.